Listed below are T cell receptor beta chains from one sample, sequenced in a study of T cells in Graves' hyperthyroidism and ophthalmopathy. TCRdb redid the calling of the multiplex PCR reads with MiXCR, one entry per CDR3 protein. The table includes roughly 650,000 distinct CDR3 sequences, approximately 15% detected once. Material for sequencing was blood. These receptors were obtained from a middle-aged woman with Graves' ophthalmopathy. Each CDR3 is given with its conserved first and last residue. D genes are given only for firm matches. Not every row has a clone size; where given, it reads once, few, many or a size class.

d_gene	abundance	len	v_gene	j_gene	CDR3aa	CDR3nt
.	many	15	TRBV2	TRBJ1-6	CASSLQGGSNSPLHF	TGTGCCAGCAGTCTCCAGGGTGGGAGTAATTCACCCCTCCACTTT
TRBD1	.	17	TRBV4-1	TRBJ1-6	CASSQGLGRGLNSPLHF	TGCGCCAGCAGCCAAGGCCTCGGAAGGGGGCTTAATTCACCCCTCCACTTT
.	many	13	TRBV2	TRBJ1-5	CASRSGNDQPQHF	TGTGCCAGCAGGTCAGGGAATGACCAGCCCCAGCATTTT
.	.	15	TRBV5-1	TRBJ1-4	CASSPNGRLNEKLFF	TGCGCCAGCAGCCCGAACGGAAGACTTAATGAAAAACTGTTTTTT
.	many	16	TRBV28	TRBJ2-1	CASSLRRGGRNNEQFF	TGTGCCAGCAGTTTACGAAGGGGAGGCCGAAACAATGAGCAGTTCTTC
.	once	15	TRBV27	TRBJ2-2	CATLPIGGRAGELFF	TGTGCCACCCTCCCCATCGGGGGTCGGGCCGGGGAGCTGTTTTTT
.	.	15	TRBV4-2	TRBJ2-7	CASSQDSWEKPEQYF	TGTGCCAGCAGCCAAGATTCGTGGGAGAAACCCGAGCAGTACTTC
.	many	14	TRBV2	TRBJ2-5	CASSGGVRQETQYF	TGTGCCAGCAGCGGGGGAGTGAGGCAAGAGACCCAGTACTTC
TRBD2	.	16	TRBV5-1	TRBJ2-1	CASSWTSGRLYNEQFF	TGCGCCAGCAGCTGGACTAGCGGGAGGCTGTACAATGAGCAGTTCTTC
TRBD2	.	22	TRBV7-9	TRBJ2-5	CASSVILGVRILAGGLQETQYF	TGTGCCAGCAGCGTAATTCTGGGAGTACGTATCCTAGCGGGAGGCCTCCAAGAGACCCAGTACTTC
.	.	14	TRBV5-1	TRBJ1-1	CASSLGSANTEAFF	TGCGCCAGCAGCTTGGGCTCAGCGAACACTGAAGCTTTCTTT
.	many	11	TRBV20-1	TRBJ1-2	CSATANYGYTF	TGCAGTGCTACAGCTAACTATGGCTACACCTTC
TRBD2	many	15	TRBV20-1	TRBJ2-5	CSASLSLAGPETQYF	TGCAGTGCTAGTCTTTCCCTAGCGGGACCAGAGACCCAGTACTTC
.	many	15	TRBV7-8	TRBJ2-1	CASTIDVGSYNEQFF	TGTGCCAGCACCATAGATGTGGGCTCCTACAATGAGCAGTTCTTC
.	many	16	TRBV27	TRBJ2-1	CASRLRQELFYNEQFF	TGTGCCAGCAGACTTCGTCAGGAGTTATTTTACAATGAGCAGTTCTTC
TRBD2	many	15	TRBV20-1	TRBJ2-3	CSAALRLAGSDTQYF	TGCAGTGCTGCTCTCCGACTAGCGGGATCAGATACGCAGTATTTT
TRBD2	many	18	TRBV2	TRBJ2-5	CASSNWLWTSGGQETQYF	TGTGCCAGCAGCAATTGGCTGTGGACTAGCGGGGGGCAAGAGACCCAGTACTTC
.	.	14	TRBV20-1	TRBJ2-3	CSARVIAVTDTQYF	TGCAGTGCTAGAGTAATAGCGGTCACAGATACGCAGTATTTT
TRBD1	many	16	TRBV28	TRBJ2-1	CASSYTGQGGMNEQFF	TGTGCCAGCAGTTACACGGGACAGGGGGGAATGAATGAGCAGTTCTTC
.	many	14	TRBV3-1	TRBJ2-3	CASSHFTSTDTQYF	TGTGCCAGCAGCCATTTTACTAGCACAGATACGCAGTATTTT
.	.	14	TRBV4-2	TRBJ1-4	CASSPSITNEKLFF	TGTGCCAGCAGCCCTTCAATTACAAATGAAAAACTGTTTTTT
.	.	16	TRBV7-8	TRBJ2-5	CASSLGAGWGQETQYF	TGTGCCAGCAGCTTAGGGGCAGGATGGGGCCAAGAGACCCAGTACTTC
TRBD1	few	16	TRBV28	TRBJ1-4	CASSDRQGVVREKLFF	TGTGCCAGCAGCGATCGACAGGGTGTTGTTCGTGAAAAACTGTTTTTT
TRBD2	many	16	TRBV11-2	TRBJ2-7	CASSLVYGGAGYEQYF	TGTGCCAGCAGCTTAGTGTACGGGGGGGCGGGCTACGAGCAGTACTTC
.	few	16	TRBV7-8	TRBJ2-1	CASSHLRGVAYNEQFF	TGTGCCAGCAGCCATCTTAGGGGCGTGGCGTACAATGAGCAGTTCTTC
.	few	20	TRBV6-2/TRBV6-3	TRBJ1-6	CASSYYRDGPSTLRNSPLHF	TGTGCCAGCAGTTATTATCGAGACGGTCCCTCCACCCTCCGTAATTCACCCCTCCACTTT
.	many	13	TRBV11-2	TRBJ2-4	CASSLGLQNIQYF	TGTGCCAGCAGCTTAGGACTACAAAACATTCAGTACTTC
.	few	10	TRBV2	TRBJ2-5	CASTDIGWYF	TGTGCCAGCACCGATATAGGGTGGTACTTC
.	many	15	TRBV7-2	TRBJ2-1	CASSNQRSIYNEQFF	TGTGCCAGCAGTAATCAGCGGAGTATTTACAATGAGCAGTTCTTC
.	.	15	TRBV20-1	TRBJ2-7	CSAPRPGPRVDEQYF	TGCAGTGCTCCCCGCCCCGGGCCCCGAGTGGACGAGCAGTACTTC
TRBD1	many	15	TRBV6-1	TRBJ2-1	CASSVDRGSYNEQFF	TGTGCCAGCAGTGTGGACAGGGGCTCCTACAATGAGCAGTTCTTC
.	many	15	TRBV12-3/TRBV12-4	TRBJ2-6	CASSGYWAGANVLTF	TGTGCCAGCAGCGGGTACTGGGCCGGGGCCAACGTCCTGACTTTC
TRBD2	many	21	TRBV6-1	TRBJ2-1	CASSEAPFGLAGGRYTNEQFF	TGTGCCAGCAGTGAAGCGCCATTTGGGCTAGCGGGAGGTCGTTATACTAATGAGCAGTTCTTC
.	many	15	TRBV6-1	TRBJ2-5	CASSYPEGEAETQYF	TGTGCCAGCAGTTATCCGGAGGGGGAGGCGGAGACCCAGTACTTC
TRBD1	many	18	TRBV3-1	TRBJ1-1	CASSQGTSGTGRNTEAFF	TGTGCCAGCAGCCAAGGGACGTCCGGGACAGGAAGAAACACTGAAGCTTTCTTT
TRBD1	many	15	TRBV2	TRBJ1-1	CASRPGQGMNTEAFF	TGTGCCAGCAGACCGGGACAGGGGATGAACACTGAAGCTTTCTTT
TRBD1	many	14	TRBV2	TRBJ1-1	CASRDREGPYEAFF	TGTGCCAGCAGGGACAGGGAAGGACCTTATGAAGCTTTCTTT
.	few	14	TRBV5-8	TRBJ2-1	CASSLDPGDDEQFF	TGTGCCAGCAGCTTGGATCCGGGGGACGATGAGCAGTTCTTC
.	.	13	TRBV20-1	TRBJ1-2	CSARIGSSNSYTF	TGCAGTGCTAGAATAGGCAGCTCTAACAGCTACACCTTC
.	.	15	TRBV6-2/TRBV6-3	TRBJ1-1	CASSDSRGGGTEAFF	TGTGCCAGCAGTGACTCCAGAGGGGGGGGCACTGAAGCTTTCTTT
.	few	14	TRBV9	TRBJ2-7	CASSVGGSSYEQYF	TGTGCCAGCAGTGTGGGGGGCAGCTCCTACGAGCAGTACTTC
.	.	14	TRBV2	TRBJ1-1	CAGIPRGGASEAFF	TGTGCCGGTATTCCGAGGGGAGGCGCGAGTGAAGCTTTCTTT
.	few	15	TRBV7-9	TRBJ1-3	CASSTGPISGNTIYF	TGTGCCAGCAGCACAGGACCGATCTCTGGAAACACCATATATTTT
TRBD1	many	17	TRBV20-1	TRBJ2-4	CSARALRTGVDGNIQYF	TGCAGTGCTAGAGCCTTGCGCACAGGGGTTGATGGGAACATTCAGTACTTC
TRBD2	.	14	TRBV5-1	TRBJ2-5	CASSMGLVKETQYF	TGCGCCAGCAGCATGGGACTAGTGAAAGAGACCCAGTACTTC
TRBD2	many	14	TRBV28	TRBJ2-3	CASSSSGTGDTQYF	TGTGCCAGCAGTTCTAGCGGAACCGGGGATACGCAGTATTTT
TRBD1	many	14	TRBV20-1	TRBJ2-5	CSATGTAMGETQYF	TGCAGTGCCACCGGGACAGCGATGGGGGAGACCCAGTACTTC
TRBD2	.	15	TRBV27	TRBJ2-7	CASSLFSGGAYEQYF	TGTGCCAGCAGTTTATTTAGCGGGGGAGCCTACGAGCAGTACTTC